This T cell receptor (beta chain) is from a study of blood T cell repertoires in COVID-19. Study background: Researchers got acute and convalescent COVID-19 samples from the United States, Italy and Spain. Sources were T cells, B-cell-depleted T cells, or PBMCs; the material itself was cDNA or gDNA.

Original data processing: Reference gene primer amplification gave estimated nucleated cell counts. TCRdb's copy holds only in-frame clones and misses some; the assay was immunoSEQ multiplex PCR. Clone size and V and J calls were adopted from that table, with D and trimming inferred from the DNA. The sample lists approximately 180,000 clones; more than 75% were seen once. The CDR3 is 12 amino acids. Germline V lookup: CDR1 SGHTA, CDR2 FQGTGA. Trimming took 5 bases from V and 15 from J; bases not matched to a gene: 8. This chain links TRBV7-3 with TRBJ2-1, with TRBD1 matching 9 bases. Sequencing used peripheral blood. The clonotype originates from a man between 40 and 49 years old with active or convalescent COVID-19. Here the CDR3 DNA reads TGTGCCAGCAGCACCACTGGACAGGGGATGTTCTTC. Translation: CASSTTGQGMFF. Full variable domain (missing parts from reference TRBV7-3 and TRBJ2-1): GAGVSQTPSNKVTEKGKYVELRCDPISGHTALYWYRQSLGQGPEFLIYFQGTGAADDSGLPNDRFFAVRPEGSVSTLKIQRTERGDSAVYLCASSTTGQGMFFGPGTRLTVL.